This T cell receptor (beta chain) was obtained from a study of CD8 T cells in Susac syndrome. Germline V gives CDR1 MDHEN, CDR2 SYDVKM. V lost 4 bases and J lost 4, with 13 bases in between. The CDR3 contains 14 residues. A quantity of 0.5 to 1 ug RNA underwent reverse transcription using random hexamers. An immunoSEQ multiplex PCR amplified TCR beta CDR3 over 54 Vbeta and 13 Jbeta. MiXCR, run by TCRdb on the immunoSEQ multiplex PCR reads, gives a single entry per CDR3 protein. Of about 300,000 distinct CDR3 sequences in the sample, 70% to 90% are singletons; the top ten hold approximately 0.2%. The chain joins TRBV28 to TRBJ1-2, with D uncertain. The sequence was obtained from a human donor with multiple sclerosis. Material for sequencing was CD8+ T cells from PBMCs. CDR3 loop: CASSSFVDGYGYTF. As DNA, the CDR3 is TGTGCCAGCAGTTCGTTCGTGGACGGCTATGGCTACACCTTC.